This passage covers 27 T cell receptor beta chains from one sample sequenced in a study of blood T cell repertoires in COVID-19. Using immunoSEQ multiplex PCR, the repertoire was profiled, and TCRdb retains in-frame clones only, with some absent. The sample yields more than 150,000 clones, roughly 80% seen once. Sequences were obtained from peripheral blood. The receptor source for this set is a human donor in a cohort sampled during active COVID-19.

Only a few counts were recorded for this clone. The gene calls are TRBV11-1 and TRBJ1-1, with 9 bases fitting TRBD1. Losses at the gene ends were 5 bases for V and 4 bases for J; bases not matched to a gene: 5. The CDR3 contains 14 residues. Germline loops: CDR1 SGHAT, CDR2 FQDESV (reference sequence). The CDR3 bases are TGTGCCAGCAGCCCGCCGGACAGGGGCACTGAAGCTTTCTTT. Protein sequence: CASSPPDRGTEAFF.

This rearrangement joins TRBV7-9 to TRBJ2-1, with TRBD2 identical over 11 bases. The CDR3 has 17 residues. J was trimmed by 4 bases and V by 3 bases; bases with no gene match: 8. Germline V gene lookup returns CDR1 SEHNR and CDR2 FQNEAQ (reference sequence). CDR3 nucleotides: TGTGCCAGCAGCTTCCCTATTAGCGGGGGGGATTACAATGAGCAGTTCTTC. Protein product: CASSFPISGGDYNEQFF.

The V gene is TRBV7-3, the J gene TRBJ2-3; the match to TRBD1 covers 7 bases. CDR1 is SGHTA, CDR2 FQGTGA, per germline. The CDR3 sequence is 16 residues long. J gave up 2 bases and V 5 bases, and 10 bases lay outside the gene matches. This chain's CDR3 is CASSINPGQPTDTQYF. As DNA, the CDR3 is TGTGCCAGCAGCATCAATCCGGGACAGCCCACAGATACGCAGTATTTT.

The chain recombines TRBV2 with TRBJ1-2; D not certain. CDR3 length: 16 amino acids. With 3 bases removed from V and 0 bases from J, the gap between germline ends came to 14 bases. Per the germline V gene, CDR1 is SNHLY and CDR2 is FYNNEI. The CDR3 is CASSETGDATNYGYTF. The CDR3 nucleotides are TGTGCCAGCAGTGAGACGGGTGACGCCACTAACTATGGCTACACCTTC. Supplemented by reference TRBV2 and TRBJ1-2, the full variable domain reads EPEVTQTPSHQVTQMGQEVILRCVPISNHLYFYWYRQILGQKVEFLVSFYNNEISEKSEIFDDQFSVERPDGSNFTLKIRSTKLEDSAMYFCASSETGDATNYGYTFGSGTRLTVV.

This chain uses TRBV6-6 with TRBJ1-4; TRBD1 agrees at 7 bases. Germline V gene sequence: CDR1 MNHNY, CDR2 SVGAGI (reference sequence). The CDR3 spans 16 residues. The trim removed 6 bases at V and 8 bases at J, leaving 15 bases unmatched. In DNA form, the CDR3 reads TGTGCCAGCAGCGACGAAACAGGGGCCAAACGGGAAAAACTGTTTTTT. Residues: CASSDETGAKREKLFF.

The J gene is TRBJ2-3, the V gene TRBV2; the D gene is possibly TRBD1 (5 bases). The CDR3 contains 12 residues. Germline V CDR1 and CDR2: SNHLY, FYNNEI. The germline V and J ends were trimmed by 5 bases and 4 bases, with 7 bases remaining between them. This CDR3 reads CASSQGPDTQYF. CDR3 DNA: TGTGCCAGCAGTCAGGGTCCAGATACGCAGTATTTT.

This clone was seen more than once but under ten times. CDR3 in amino acids: CATRGRMNTEAFF. CDR3 bases: TGTGCCACCAGGGGGCGGATGAACACTGAAGCTTTCTTT. This chain uses TRBV15 with TRBJ1-1; a weak D match, TRBD1 (5 bases). The CDR3 is 13 amino acids. Trimming took 6 bases from V and 0 from J, leaving 8 bases between them. Germline assignment: CDR1 LNHNV and CDR2 YYDKDF (reference sequence). The whole variable domain, remainder taken from reference TRBV15 and TRBJ1-1, is DAMVIQNPRYQVTQFGKPVTLSCSQTLNHNVMYWYQQKSSQAPKLLFHYYDKDFNNEADTPDNFQSRRPNTSFCFLDIRSPGLGDTAMYLCATRGRMNTEAFFGQGTRLTVV.

V and J are TRBV5-5 and TRBJ2-7; D not certain. The CDR3 loop spans 13 amino acids. Trimming left V 2 bases short and J 2 bases short, with 8 bases between. Per germline, CDR1 SGHKS and CDR2 YYEKEE (reference sequence). CDR3 nucleotide sequence: TGTGCCAGCAGCTTAATGGGCCCCTACGAGCAGTACTTC. Translated, it gives CASSLMGPYEQYF.

The chain couples TRBV7-3 to TRBJ2-5; D possibly corresponds to TRBD1 (5 bases). Per the germline V gene, CDR1 is SGHTA and CDR2 is FQGTGA. CDR3 length: 13 residues. V gave up 5 bases and J gave up 4 bases, with 11 bases separating them. The CDR3 nucleotides read TGTGCCAGCAGCCTCAGGGTTCGAGAGACCCAGTACTTC. Amino acids: CASSLRVRETQYF. Full variable domain (missing parts from reference TRBV7-3 and TRBJ2-5): GAGVSQTPSNKVTEKGKYVELRCDPISGHTALYWYRQSLGQGPEFLIYFQGTGAADDSGLPNDRFFAVRPEGSVSTLKIQRTERGDSAVYLCASSLRVRETQYFGPGTRLLVL.

This clone showed up just once. V usage is TRBV6-2 or TRBV6-3 and J usage is TRBJ1-1; D is possibly TRBD1 (5 bases). Trimming stripped 5 bases from V and 10 bases from J, with 23 bases between. CDR1 and CDR2 (germline): MNHEY, SVGEGT. The CDR3 covers 15 residues. The CDR3 DNA follows: TGTGCCAGCAGTGCCCCAAGGTCAGGGTTTCGTATAGCTTTCTTT. Its protein product is CASSAPRSGFRIAFF.

The chain carries TRBV7-7 and TRBJ2-5; 12 bases are a match to TRBD2. CDR3 length: 16 amino acids. V trimming: 5 bases; J trimming: 5 bases; junction bases outside the gene matches: 9. Germline CDR1 SSHAT, CDR2 FNYEAQ (reference sequence). The CDR3 nucleotides read TGTGCCAGCAGCCTCCAGACTAGCGGGGGATCGGAGACCCAGTACTTC. Translating gives CASSLQTSGGSETQYF.

The chain uses TRBV6-1 and TRBJ2-4; the match to TRBD1 covers 8 bases. The junction had 15 bases not matched to a gene; V was cut back by 2 bases and J by 0 bases. The CDR3 has 20 amino acids. In germline, CDR1 is MNHNS, CDR2 SASEGT. In nucleotides, the CDR3 is TGTGCCAGCAGTGAAAGCCAGGGGGCACTACCACGCCGAGCCAAAAACATTCAGTACTTC. This sequence encodes CASSESQGALPRRAKNIQYF.

This clone showed up just once. In nucleotides, the CDR3 is TGTGCCAGCAGCGTAGCGGGACATTCGATACACGAGCAGTACTTC. It yields the protein CASSVAGHSIHEQYF. The chain carries TRBV9 and TRBJ2-7; D is perhaps TRBD1 (6 bases). Trimming shortened V by 0 bases and J by 5 bases, and 15 bases separated the two germline ends. The CDR3 totals 15 residues. Looked up from germline, CDR1 is SGDLS and CDR2 is YYNGEE. The full variable domain, with the rest looked up from reference TRBV9 and TRBJ2-7, is DSGVTQTPKHLITATGQRVTLRCSPRSGDLSVYWYQQSLDQGLQFLIQYYNGEERAKGNILERFSAQQFPDLHSELNLSSLELGDSALYFCASSVAGHSIHEQYFGPGTRLTVT.

This clone was recorded once. The V and J genes are TRBV11-2 and TRBJ1-2, with a weak D call TRBD1 (6 bases). The CDR3 sequence is 15 residues long. Trimming shortened V by 5 bases and J by 4 bases, and 17 bases separated the two germline ends. The V gene's germline CDR1 is SGHAT and CDR2 FQNNGV. The CDR3 DNA follows: TGTGCCAGCAGCCCTGAGGGGGGGGAGGCCTATGGCTACACCTTC. Encoded protein: CASSPEGGEAYGYTF.

V is TRBV5-1 and J is TRBJ1-1, with a possible D match to TRBD1 (5 bases). Per the germline V gene, CDR1 is SGHRS and CDR2 is YFSETQ. The germline V and J ends were trimmed by 0 bases and 10 bases, with 13 bases remaining between them. The CDR3 runs 13 residues. The CDR3: CASSLAGGSRAFF. Here the CDR3 DNA reads TGCGCCAGCAGCTTGGCCGGGGGGTCGAGAGCTTTCTTT.

The gene calls are TRBV6-6 and TRBJ1-1; D ambiguous. The CDR3 has 14 amino acids. Deletions cut 11 bases from V and 4 bases from J, with 20 bases between. Germline-derived CDR1 and CDR2 are MNHNY and SVGAGI (reference sequence). CDR3 amino acids: CASQVSVSGTEAFF. The CDR3, as DNA: TGTGCCTCTCAAGTATCGGTATCGGGCACTGAAGCTTTCTTT.

This clone was picked up a small number of times. DNA of the CDR3: TGTGCCAGCAGCCAAGTGGGGAGCATGCAGTACTTC. Residues: CASSQVGSMQYF. The J gene is TRBJ2-7, the V gene TRBV3-1 (or the pseudogene TRBV3-2); TRBD2 is a possible D gene (5 bases). Germline V gives CDR1 LGHDT, CDR2 YNNKEL (reference sequence). Trimming removed 1 base at V and 9 bases at J, with 10 bases between. The CDR3 runs to 12 residues.

The genes are TRBV11-2 and TRBJ2-3, with 9 bases aligning to TRBD2. This CDR3 comprises 15 residues. Germline V gene lookup returns CDR1 SGHAT and CDR2 FQNNGV. Trimming took 3 bases from V and 3 from J; bases not matched to a gene: 4. This CDR3 is CASSFRTSGTDTQYF. The CDR3, as DNA: TGTGCCAGCAGCTTTAGAACTAGCGGGACAGATACGCAGTATTTT.

The V call is TRBV5-1, the J call TRBJ1-5; D possibly corresponds to TRBD1 (6 bases). In germline, CDR1 is SGHRS, CDR2 YFSETQ. This CDR3 spans 15 amino acids. V lost 4 bases and J lost 5, with 16 bases in between. The CDR3 is CASSIDGGIHQPQHF. The CDR3 nucleotides are TGCGCCAGCAGCATCGATGGGGGCATTCATCAGCCCCAGCATTTT.

The chain employs TRBV9 and TRBJ1-3; D is possibly TRBD1 (5 bases). Trimming stripped 0 bases from V and 0 bases from J, with 10 bases between. The CDR3 extends over 16 amino acids. CDR1 and CDR2 from the germline V gene are SGDLS and YYNGEE. The CDR3 DNA follows: TGTGCCAGCAGCGTAGGGGGGGAATCCTCTGGAAACACCATATATTTT. Encoded protein: CASSVGGESSGNTIYF.

This chain connects TRBV7-9 to TRBJ2-3; D might be TRBD2 (5 bases). The germline gives CDR1 SEHNR, CDR2 FQNEAQ (reference sequence). CDR3 length: 14 amino acids. Trimming removed 3 bases from V and 2 bases from J, with 9 bases in between. In DNA, the CDR3 is TGTGCCAGCAGCTTTGGGGAGTTCACAGATACGCAGTATTTT. Translation gives CASSFGEFTDTQYF.

The chain has TRBV5-1 and TRBJ2-2; 7 nucleotides align to TRBD2. CDR3 length: 13 residues. J lost 8 bases, V lost 3 bases, and 4 bases had no gene match. CDR1 and CDR2 from the germline V gene are SGHRS and YFSETQ. The CDR3 coding sequence is TGCGCCAGCAGCTCCGACGGGAGGGGGGAGCTGTTTTTT. It translates to CASSSDGRGELFF. Based on the CDR3 plus reference TRBV5-1 and TRBJ2-2, the full variable domain is KAGVTQTPRYLIKTRGQQVTLSCSPISGHRSVSWYQQTPGQGLQFLFEYFSETQRNKGNFPGRFSGRQFSNSRSEMNVSTLELGDSALYLCASSSDGRGELFFGEGSRLTVL.

The V and J genes are TRBV14 and TRBJ2-3; 7 positions match TRBD2. Trimming cost V 2 bases and J 2 bases; bases outside gene matches: 10. Germline values: CDR1 SGHDN, CDR2 FVKESK. The length of the CDR3 is 17 residues. CDR3 protein: CASSQRLSGVVTDTQYF. The CDR3 DNA is TGTGCCAGCAGCCAACGGCTGAGCGGGGTGGTCACAGATACGCAGTATTTT.

This chain connects TRBV15 to TRBJ2-7, with 10 bases lining up with TRBD2. This CDR3 is 16 amino acids long. Germline V gene data show CDR1 as LNHNV and CDR2 as YYDKDF (reference sequence). After removal of 0 bases from V and 6 bases from J, the junction contained 8 bases not matched to a gene. The chain's CDR3 is CATSRDPASGGGEQYF. The DNA of the CDR3 is TGTGCCACCAGCAGAGACCCGGCTAGCGGGGGAGGCGAGCAGTACTTC.

This clone was recorded a few times. The rearrangement links TRBV11-3 to TRBJ1-1, with 7 bases identical to TRBD1. The trim removed 5 bases at V and 10 bases at J, leaving 16 bases unmatched. Germline assignment: CDR1 SGHNT and CDR2 YENEEA. The CDR3 covers 15 residues. The CDR3 is CASSVPPDRSSGAFF. The DNA for the CDR3 is TGTGCCAGCAGCGTACCACCGGACAGGTCGTCGGGAGCTTTCTTT.

The chain recombines TRBV19 with TRBJ1-5; no clear D gene. This CDR3 spans 12 amino acids. The V gene's germline CDR1 is LNHDA and CDR2 SQIVND (reference sequence). V dropped 10 bases and J dropped 2 bases, with 9 bases sitting between them. CDR3 coding DNA: TGTGCCACTAACTTGGGCAATCAGCCCCAGCATTTT. Amino acids: CATNLGNQPQHF.

The V gene is TRBV27, the J gene TRBJ2-1; TRBD1 aligns across 7 bases. This CDR3 has 17 residues. The J segment lost 8 bases and the V segment lost 3 bases, leaving 16 bases of the junction unmatched. Germline CDR1 and CDR2: MNHEY and SMNVEV (reference sequence). The CDR3 DNA sequence: TGTGCCAGCAGTTTGAGGGGGCCCAGTTTAGTCGACTATGAGCAGTTCTTC. Its translation is CASSLRGPSLVDYEQFF.